A single sample is the source of the 18 T cell receptor beta chains below, sequenced in a study of OX40 agonist ivuxolimab in advanced cancers. The table came from immunoSEQ multiplex PCR; TCRdb's copy has only in-frame clones and leaves some out. The data contain fewer than 35,000 clones, 90% of them singletons. The starting material was CD4+ or CD8+ T cells sorted from blood, obtained in a trial of the OX40 agonist ivuxolimab. Source of these receptors: an adult with an advanced solid tumor such as melanoma, head and neck, liver or kidney cancer.

J is TRBJ2-3 and V is TRBV5-8; tentative D call: TRBD2 (5 bases). Looked up from germline, CDR1 is SGHTS and CDR2 is YDEGEE. V gave up 4 bases and J gave up 2 bases, with 17 bases separating them. The CDR3 sequence is 16 residues long. The CDR3 reads CASSREPYTNTDTQYF. In DNA, the CDR3 is TGTGCCAGCAGCCGGGAACCTTATACGAACACAGATACGCAGTATTTT.

This sequence joins TRBV6-1 and TRBJ2-7, with TRBD2 matching 10 bases. CDR1 and CDR2 from the germline V gene are MNHNS and SASEGT. The CDR3 runs to 16 residues. J was trimmed by 3 bases and V by 4 bases; bases with no gene match: 9. The CDR3 nucleotides are TGTGCCAGCAGTGCCAACCTAGCGGGAGATATCTACGAGCAGTACTTC. As protein: CASSANLAGDIYEQYF.

The J gene is TRBJ2-3, the V gene TRBV2, with 13 bases lining up with TRBD2. Losses at the gene ends were 6 bases for V and 8 bases for J; bases not matched to a gene: 14. Germline V CDR1 and CDR2: SNHLY, FYNNEI. The CDR3 loop spans 17 amino acids. CDR3 sequence (DNA): TGTGCCAGCAGCGGACTAGCGGGAGCCATTTTGAGTTCTACGCAGTATTTT. Protein: CASSGLAGAILSSTQYF.

This clone was seen a handful of times. The V and J genes are TRBV29-1 and TRBJ2-1; 7 bases agree with TRBD2. The ends lost 3 bases at V and 8 bases at J; junction bases unmatched: 4. The CDR3 loop spans 12 amino acids. Germline lookup yields CDR1 SQVTM and CDR2 ANQGSEA. CDR3 loop: CSVDGGSDEQFF. The CDR3 DNA reads TGCAGCGTTGACGGCGGGAGCGATGAGCAGTTCTTC.

This clone was counted a few times. The chain uses TRBV11-2 and TRBJ2-7; unclear D gene. The CDR3 sequence is 11 residues long. V gave up 2 bases and J gave up 3 bases, with 2 bases separating them. CDR1 is SGHAT and CDR2 is FQNNGV in the germline V gene. The CDR3 loop is CASSLIYEQYF. The CDR3 nucleotides are TGTGCCAGCAGCTTAATCTACGAGCAGTACTTC. Full variable domain (rest looked up from reference TRBV11-2 and TRBJ2-7): EAGVAQSPRYKIIEKRQSVAFWCNPISGHATLYWYQQILGQGPKLLIQFQNNGVVDDSQLPKDRFSAERLKGVDSTLKIQPAKLEDSAVYLCASSLIYEQYFGPGTRLTVT.

The V and J genes are TRBV5-5 and TRBJ2-7, with TRBD1 as a possible D gene (5 bases). V lost 2 bases, J lost 5 bases, and 11 bases lay in between. The germline gives CDR1 SGHKS, CDR2 YYEKEE (reference sequence). CDR3 length: 13 residues. CDR3 sequence: CASSLIREDEQYF. CDR3 nucleotide sequence: TGTGCCAGCAGCTTAATCAGGGAAGACGAGCAGTACTTC.

Turning to this clone: This CDR3 is also generated by other DNA sequences in the sample. The rearrangement joins TRBV5-1 to TRBJ2-7; D is possibly TRBD2 (7 bases). V dropped 3 bases and J dropped 7 bases, with 20 bases sitting between them. The CDR3 has 15 residues. Germline V lookup: CDR1 SGHRS, CDR2 YFSETQ. This chain's CDR3 is CASSSDWGGVWEQYF. The CDR3 nucleotides read TGCGCCAGCAGCTCGGACTGGGGGGGCGTATGGGAGCAGTACTTC.

The genes are TRBV6-8 and TRBJ1-3; tentatively, D is TRBD1 (6 bases). V dropped 4 bases and J dropped 0 bases, with 19 bases sitting between them. There are 18 residues in the CDR3. Germline values: CDR1 MNHGY, CDR2 SAAAGT. The CDR3 bases are TGTGCCAGCAGTTGTCCGACAGGCCCCATCAACTCTGGAAACACCATATATTTT. Its protein is CASSCPTGPINSGNTIYF.

The chain couples TRBV18 to TRBJ2-4; 7 bases agree with TRBD1. The CDR3 is 15 amino acids. V shed 6 bases and J 11 bases; nucleotides not matched to a gene: 16. The germline V gene encodes CDR1 KGHSH and CDR2 LQKENI. The DNA for the CDR3 is TGTGCCAGCTCCGACAGGGTCCGAGAGACATCCCTTCAGTACTTC. Translation gives CASSDRVRETSLQYF.

This sequence joins TRBV11-2 and TRBJ2-7, with TRBD1 matching 9 bases. Germline CDR1 and CDR2: SGHAT and FQNNGV. After removal of 0 bases from V and 5 bases from J, the junction contained 11 bases not matched to a gene. The CDR3 runs to 17 residues. In DNA form, the CDR3 reads TGTGCCAGCAGCTTAGATGGACAGGGGATTTTTCAGGACGAGCAGTACTTC. Translation gives CASSLDGQGIFQDEQYF.

This clone has just one count. The genes are TRBV7-9 and TRBJ2-1, with 10 bases identical to TRBD1. The CDR3 sequence is 18 residues long. J was trimmed by 8 bases and V by 5 bases; bases with no gene match: 18. The germline gives CDR1 SEHNR, CDR2 FQNEAQ (reference sequence). The CDR3 protein is CASSHPLPRDRGVYEQFF. CDR3 nucleotide sequence: TGTGCCAGCAGCCACCCCCTCCCCCGGGACAGGGGAGTCTATGAGCAGTTCTTC.

This clone was detected only a few times. The chain uses TRBV10-3 and TRBJ1-5; TRBD1 aligns across 9 bases. Germline loops: CDR1 ENHRY, CDR2 SYGVKD. After removal of 7 bases from V and 5 bases from J, the junction contained 6 bases not matched to a gene. The CDR3 length is 14 residues. Here the CDR3 reads CAINDRGDYQPQHF. CDR3 DNA sequence: TGTGCCATCAACGACAGGGGGGACTATCAGCCCCAGCATTTT.

This chain uses TRBV4-1 with TRBJ2-7, with D possibly called TRBD1 or TRBD2 (5 bases each). Trimming removed 0 bases from V and 2 bases from J, with 17 bases in between. Germline CDR1 and CDR2: MGHRA and YSYEKL. CDR3 length: 17 residues. CDR3 DNA: TGCGCCAGCAGCCAAGATCCGGTCTTGGGGACCACCTACGAGCAGTACTTC. This translates into CASSQDPVLGTTYEQYF.

This clone is a singleton in its sample. V and J are TRBV19 and TRBJ2-7; 11 positions agree with TRBD2. The CDR3 length is 15 residues. Trimming took 3 bases from V and 6 from J; bases not matched to a gene: 7. Germline-derived CDR1 and CDR2 are LNHDA and SQIVND (reference sequence). The CDR3 DNA sequence: TGTGCCAGTAGTATTTTACTAGCGGGAGTTTCCGAGCAGTACTTC. As protein: CASSILLAGVSEQYF.

V usage is TRBV11-2 and J usage is TRBJ2-5, with 14 bases aligning to TRBD2. The germline V gene has CDR1 SGHAT and CDR2 FQNNGV. This CDR3 has 15 amino acids. V trimming: 8 bases; J trimming: 9 bases; junction bases outside the gene matches: 11. The CDR3: CASRGTSGGGGPQYF. CDR3 DNA sequence: TGTGCCAGCCGAGGGACTAGCGGGGGCGGGGGGCCCCAGTACTTC. The full variable domain, completed using reference TRBV11-2 and TRBJ2-5, is EAGVAQSPRYKIIEKRQSVAFWCNPISGHATLYWYQQILGQGPKLLIQFQNNGVVDDSQLPKDRFSAERLKGVDSTLKIQPAKLEDSAVYLCASRGTSGGGGPQYFGPGTRLLVL.

The rearrangement joins TRBV6-1 to TRBJ2-5; 7 positions agree with TRBD2. CDR3 length: 16 residues. Germline V gene data show CDR1 as MNHNS and CDR2 as SASEGT. The junction had 15 bases not matched to a gene; V was cut back by 6 bases and J by 5 bases. The CDR3 sequence is CASSEMPGPGGETQYF. In DNA form, the CDR3 reads TGTGCCAGCAGCGAAATGCCGGGACCCGGGGGGGAGACCCAGTACTTC.

Here the CDR3 reads CASSETVSSGSYNEQFF. The CDR3 DNA is TGTGCCAGCAGTGAGACAGTATCGAGCGGCTCCTACAATGAGCAGTTCTTC. The chain couples TRBV2 to TRBJ2-1, with D perhaps matching TRBD1 or TRBD2 (5 bases each). The V end lost 3 bases, the J end lost 0 bases, and 15 bases lay between the germline ends. The CDR3 length is 17 residues. Germline V gene lookup returns CDR1 SNHLY and CDR2 FYNNEI. Looking up the rest from reference TRBV2 and TRBJ2-1 gives the full variable domain: EPEVTQTPSHQVTQMGQEVILRCVPISNHLYFYWYRQILGQKVEFLVSFYNNEISEKSEIFDDQFSVERPDGSNFTLKIRSTKLEDSAMYFCASSETVSSGSYNEQFFGPGTRLTVL.

This chain links TRBV14 with TRBJ2-1; TRBD1 matches 7 bases. V lost 3 bases to trimming and J lost 10 bases; unmatched junction nucleotides: 3. The germline CDR1 and CDR2 sequences are SGHDN and FVKESK. The CDR3 runs 12 residues. The CDR3 here is CASSQTDREQFF. In DNA form, the CDR3 reads TGTGCCAGCAGCCAGACGGACAGGGAGCAGTTCTTC.